What follows are 18 T cell receptor beta chains derived from one specimen sequenced in a study of blood T cell repertoires in COVID-19. Produced via immunoSEQ multiplex PCR; TCRdb's table is partial and in-frame only. The data show 150,000 to 200,000 clones, roughly four fifths seen once. Sequences were obtained from peripheral blood. The receptors originated from a woman in her seventies with COVID-19, enrolled during active disease.

The gene calls are TRBV6-4 and TRBJ1-5; D is undetermined. The germline V gene encodes CDR1 MRHNA and CDR2 SNTAGT. This CDR3 has 15 amino acids. The ends were cut back, 10 bases at V and 6 bases at J, with 22 bases in the middle. The CDR3 here is CANRKGGSNSQPQHF. The CDR3 nucleotides are TGTGCCAATCGAAAGGGAGGGTCCAACTCTCAGCCCCAGCATTTT.

The chain uses TRBV5-1 and TRBJ2-3; 11 nucleotides match TRBD2. V shed 2 bases, J shed 3 bases, and the junction held 8 bases outside the gene matches. Germline V gene sequence: CDR1 SGHRS, CDR2 YFSETQ. This CDR3 has 17 residues. The CDR3: CASSFLSGRAGTDTQYF. In nucleotides, the CDR3 is TGCGCCAGCAGCTTCCTTAGCGGGAGGGCCGGAACAGATACGCAGTATTTT.

This clone was seen a single time. The chain joins TRBV5-4 to TRBJ2-7; TRBD2 matches at 7 bases. The length of the CDR3 is 15 residues. Germline CDR1 is SGHNT and CDR2 is YYREEE (reference sequence). Unmatched junction bases numbered 12, after V lost 4 bases and J lost 5 bases. The CDR3 loop is CASSVRAGSLDEQYF. CDR3 bases: TGTGCCAGCAGCGTAAGAGCGGGATCGTTAGACGAGCAGTACTTC.

This sequence joins TRBV29-1 and TRBJ1-3; no clear D. V was cut by 4 bases and J by 0 bases, with 7 bases left in between. Germline lookup yields CDR1 SQVTM and CDR2 ANQGSEA. There are 13 residues in the CDR3. CDR3 bases: TGCAGCGTTGGTTTCGTCTCTGGAAACACCATATATTTT. Translated: CSVGFVSGNTIYF. The full variable domain, completed using reference TRBV29-1 and TRBJ1-3, is SAVISQKPSRDICQRGTSLTIQCQVDSQVTMMFWYRQQPGQSLTLIATANQGSEATYESGFVIDKFPISRPNLTFSTLTVSNMSPEDSSIYLCSVGFVSGNTIYFGEGSWLTVV.

V and J are TRBV24-1 and TRBJ2-2, with 9 bases that match TRBD1. The CDR3 is 19 residues long. Germline V gene lookup returns CDR1 KGHDR and CDR2 SFDVKD. The junction had 13 bases not matched to a gene; V was cut back by 2 bases and J by 4 bases. The CDR3 region is CATSDSMGQGASITGELFF. Written as DNA, the CDR3 is TGTGCCACCAGTGATTCTATGGGACAGGGAGCTTCGATCACCGGGGAGCTGTTTTTT.

The chain has TRBV28 and TRBJ1-5; 7 positions agree with TRBD1. Per the germline V gene, CDR1 is MDHEN and CDR2 is SYDVKM. The V and J ends lost 7 bases and 11 bases, in that order; junction bases with no gene match: 17. This CDR3 spans 15 amino acids. Here the CDR3 DNA reads TGTGCCAGCACCGATAGTGGGACAGCTCCCAAGTCCCAGCATTTT. Its translation is CASTDSGTAPKSQHF.

The chain is built from TRBV6-2 or TRBV6-3 and TRBJ2-7; D is possibly TRBD1 (5 bases). CDR3 length equals 14 residues. CDR1 is MNHEY, CDR2 SVGEGT, per germline. With 2 bases removed from V and 5 bases from J, the gap between germline ends came to 13 bases. In DNA form, the CDR3 reads TGTGCCAGCAGTTACGATACAAGGACACACGAGCAGTACTTC. Translated: CASSYDTRTHEQYF.

This chain links TRBV29-1 with TRBJ2-5; no clear D gene. Per germline, CDR1 SQVTM and CDR2 ANQGSEA. The V gene lost 2 bases and the J gene lost 5 bases, with 6 bases spanning the gap. The CDR3 totals 11 residues. The CDR3 here is CSVEHGETQYF. As DNA, the CDR3 is TGCAGCGTTGAACACGGGGAGACCCAGTACTTC.

Here the CDR3 reads CASSRQGVNTGELFF. The CDR3 DNA reads TGTGCCAGTAGTAGACAGGGGGTGAACACCGGGGAGCTGTTTTTT. The chain uses TRBV19 and TRBJ2-2; 9 bases fit TRBD1. The CDR3 totals 15 residues. CDR1 and CDR2 from the germline V gene are LNHDA and SQIVND (reference sequence). V lost 4 bases to trimming and J lost 1 base; unmatched junction nucleotides: 1.

This chain uses TRBV6-5 with TRBJ2-3; TRBD2 matches at 7 bases. V shed 11 bases, J shed 4 bases, and the junction held 15 bases outside the gene matches. CDR3 length equals 15 residues. Germline CDR1 MNHEY, CDR2 SVGAGI. The chain's CDR3 is CALLWGGGESDTQYF. Written as DNA, the CDR3 is TGTGCCCTCCTTTGGGGGGGAGGAGAATCAGATACGCAGTATTTT.

CDR3 sequence: CASSGVAGNQPQHF. In DNA form, the CDR3 reads TGTGCCAGCAGTGGGGTTGCGGGGAATCAGCCCCAGCATTTT. The chain combines TRBV27 with TRBJ1-5; D unresolved. The V end lost 5 bases, the J end lost 4 bases, and 12 bases lay between the germline ends. The germline V gene has CDR1 MNHEY and CDR2 SMNVEV (reference sequence). This CDR3 spans 14 amino acids.

The gene calls are TRBV28 and TRBJ2-7, with 10 bases aligning to TRBD1. V was pared by 4 bases and J by 5 bases, with 5 bases of the junction left unmatched. The germline gives CDR1 MDHEN, CDR2 SYDVKM. The CDR3 is 14 residues long. The CDR3 reads CASSYRDRGHEQYF. CDR3 bases: TGTGCCAGCAGTTACCGGGACAGGGGACACGAGCAGTACTTC.

This clone showed up just a few times. The chain is built from TRBV5-1 and TRBJ2-6, with D perhaps TRBD1 (5 bases). CDR3 length equals 17 residues. The V gene's germline CDR1 is SGHRS and CDR2 YFSETQ. Trimming stripped 0 bases from V and 4 bases from J, with 14 bases between. The CDR3 region has the DNA TGCGCCAGCAGCTTGGCCCGTTCAGGGTCCGGGGCCAACGTCCTGACTTTC. Protein sequence: CASSLARSGSGANVLTF.

This chain uses TRBV7-8 with TRBJ2-7; TRBD2 is a possible D gene (6 bases). The germline V gene encodes CDR1 SGHVS and CDR2 FQNEAQ. The CDR3 is 17 residues long. The V and J ends lost 1 base and 2 bases respectively, with 18 bases between them. In DNA, the CDR3 is TGTGCCAGCAGCTTAGGGGGGGTGGCGGGACGGCCCTACGAGCAGTACTTC. It translates to CASSLGGVAGRPYEQYF.

V usage is TRBV18 and J usage is TRBJ2-6; TRBD1 aligns across 7 bases. V trimming: 6 bases; J trimming: 1 base; junction bases outside the gene matches: 6. The length of the CDR3 is 16 residues. Germline CDR1 reads KGHSH; CDR2 reads LQKENI. The CDR3 coding sequence is TGTGCCAGCTCCCCGGTCAGGGGGTCTGGGGCCAACGTCCTGACTTTC. Encoded protein: CASSPVRGSGANVLTF.

The V call is TRBV5-1, the J call TRBJ2-1; 8 bases agree with TRBD1. Germline assignment: CDR1 SGHRS and CDR2 YFSETQ. This CDR3 has 16 residues. V dropped 0 bases and J dropped 4; count of bases not matched to a gene: 6. CDR3 in amino acids: CASSLGGTGDYNEQFF. The CDR3 nucleotides are TGCGCCAGCAGCTTGGGCGGGACAGGAGATTACAATGAGCAGTTCTTC.

V gene TRBV20-1 combines with J gene TRBJ2-5; D is possibly TRBD2 (6 bases). CDR1 and CDR2 from the germline V gene are DFQATT and SNEGSKA (reference sequence). Between the trimmed V and J ends, which lost 3 bases and 6 bases, there was a span of 8 bases. This CDR3 has 11 amino acids. Here the CDR3 reads CSARDYKTQYF. The CDR3 region has the DNA TGCAGTGCTAGGGACTACAAGACCCAGTACTTC.

The V and J genes are TRBV7-8 and TRBJ2-1, with a weak D call TRBD2 (5 bases). CDR3 length: 13 residues. Germline CDR1 is SGHVS and CDR2 is FQNEAQ. With 1 base removed from V and 8 bases from J, the gap between germline ends came to 9 bases. The chain's CDR3 is CASSLDTRDEQFF. Written as DNA, the CDR3 is TGTGCCAGCAGCTTAGACACTAGGGATGAGCAGTTCTTC.